This TCR beta chain was identified in a study of shared clonotypes between healthy human individuals. Generated by immunoSEQ multiplex PCR, the TCRdb table keeps only in-frame clones and is missing some. The data contain some 350,000 clones, approximately 74% of them singletons. V was pared by 1 base and J by 4 bases, with 11 bases between. Germline V gene data show CDR1 as SGHTA and CDR2 as FQGNSA. The CDR3 contains 14 residues. Specimen: memory CD4+ T cells sorted from blood. The sample's subset: CD45RA-negative fraction. This clonotype originated in a young man in good health. The rearrangement joins TRBV7-2 to TRBJ2-7, with D possibly matching TRBD1 (5 bases). The CDR3 coding sequence is TGTGCCAGCAGCTTAGGCCAGGGATTATACGAGCAGTACTTC. Translated, it gives CASSLGQGLYEQYF.